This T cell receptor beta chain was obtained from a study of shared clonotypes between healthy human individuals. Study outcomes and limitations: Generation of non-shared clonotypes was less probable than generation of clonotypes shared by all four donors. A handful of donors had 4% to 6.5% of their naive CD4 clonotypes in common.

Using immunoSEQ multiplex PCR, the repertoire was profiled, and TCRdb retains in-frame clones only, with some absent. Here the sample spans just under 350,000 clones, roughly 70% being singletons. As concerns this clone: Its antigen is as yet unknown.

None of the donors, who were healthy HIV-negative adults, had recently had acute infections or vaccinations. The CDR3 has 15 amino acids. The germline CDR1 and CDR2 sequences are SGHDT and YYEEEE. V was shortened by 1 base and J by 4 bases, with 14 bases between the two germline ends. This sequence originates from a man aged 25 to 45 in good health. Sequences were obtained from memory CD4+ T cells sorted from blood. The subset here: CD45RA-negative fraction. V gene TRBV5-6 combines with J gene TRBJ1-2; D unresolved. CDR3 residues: CASSLLSPHGYGYTF. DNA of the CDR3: TGTGCCAGCAGCTTGTTAAGTCCACATGGCTATGGCTACACCTTC.